These 18 T cell receptor beta chains came from one sample sequenced in a study of OX40 agonist ivuxolimab in advanced cancers. The table came from immunoSEQ multiplex PCR; TCRdb's copy has only in-frame clones and leaves some out. The table includes 50,000 to 60,000 clones, over 80% detected once. The sample consisted of CD4+ or CD8+ T cells sorted from blood, taken in a trial of the OX40 agonist ivuxolimab. The receptors shown here come from an adult with an advanced solid tumor such as melanoma, head and neck, liver or kidney cancer.

The chain employs TRBV27 and TRBJ2-7; D may correspond to TRBD1 or TRBD2 (6 bases each). Between the trimmed V and J ends, which lost 1 base and 1 base, there was a span of 14 bases. Germline assignment: CDR1 MNHEY and CDR2 SMNVEV (reference sequence). CDR3 length: 16 residues. Written as DNA, the CDR3 is TGTGCCAGCAGTTTATTTACGGGGGCGGGGTCCTACGAGCAGTACTTC. It codes for CASSLFTGAGSYEQYF.

J is TRBJ2-3 and V is TRBV6-6; possibly TRBD1 for D (5 bases). Between the trimmed V and J ends, which lost 6 bases and 8 bases, there was a span of 12 bases. The CDR3 consists of 12 residues. The germline gives CDR1 MNHNY, CDR2 SVGAGI (reference sequence). The CDR3 sequence: CASREDTGTQYF. Written as DNA, the CDR3 is TGTGCCAGCAGAGAGGACACCGGTACGCAGTATTTT.

CDR3 DNA sequence: TGTGCCAGCAGCCCCGACACTTACTCCTACGAGCAGTACTTC. This gives the protein CASSPDTYSYEQYF. The J gene is TRBJ2-7, the V gene TRBV9; no firm D call. V gave up 4 bases and J gave up 0 bases, with 11 bases separating them. CDR1 is SGDLS, CDR2 YYNGEE, per germline. This CDR3 region has 14 residues.

The chain uses TRBV6-5 and TRBJ2-7; the D is unclear. CDR1 is MNHEY, CDR2 SVGAGI, per germline. V lost 5 bases to trimming and J lost 4 bases, with 9 bases between them. This CDR3 region has 12 residues. DNA of the CDR3: TGTGCCAGCAGTGAAGGATCGTACGAGCAGTACTTC. Translated: CASSEGSYEQYF.

The chain joins TRBV13 to TRBJ2-7; 7 bases are a match to TRBD2. The CDR3 has 15 amino acids. The V gene's germline CDR1 is PRHDT and CDR2 FYEKMQ (reference sequence). V lost 0 bases to trimming and J lost 4 bases; unmatched junction nucleotides: 6. CDR3 bases: TGTGCCAGCAGCTTAGGGTCTAGCGGAGCTTACGAGCAGTACTTC. Its protein is CASSLGSSGAYEQYF.

The chain has TRBV15 and TRBJ1-1; weak D call: TRBD1 (5 bases). Germline-derived CDR1 and CDR2 are LNHNV and YYDKDF (reference sequence). Trimming removed 5 bases at V and 3 bases at J, with 10 bases between. This CDR3 comprises 13 residues. The CDR3 DNA reads as TGTGCCACCAGCTTACCGACAGACACTGAAGCTTTCTTT. It yields the protein CATSLPTDTEAFF.

This clone was picked up one time. This rearrangement joins TRBV6-1 to TRBJ1-4; 9 bases align to TRBD1. J gave up 0 bases and V 4 bases, and 6 bases lay outside the gene matches. Germline V gene data show CDR1 as MNHNS and CDR2 as SASEGT. There are 17 residues in the CDR3. This CDR3 reads CASSGRQGVTTNEKLFF. In nucleotides, the CDR3 is TGTGCCAGCAGTGGGAGACAGGGGGTCACAACTAATGAAAAACTGTTTTTT.

V is TRBV19 and J is TRBJ2-7; D is unresolved. There are 14 residues in the CDR3. Trimming took 0 bases from V and 4 from J, leaving 10 bases between them. CDR1 LNHDA and CDR2 SQIVND come from the germline V gene (reference sequence). The CDR3 is CASSIDLGVYEQYF. CDR3 nucleotide sequence: TGTGCCAGTAGTATAGATTTAGGCGTATACGAGCAGTACTTC.

This CDR3 reads CASSFTQGGYEQYF. The CDR3 DNA reads TGTGCCAGCAGCTTCACACAGGGGGGGTACGAGCAGTACTTC. The gene calls are TRBV5-4 and TRBJ2-7; D is possibly TRBD1 (8 bases). Germline assignment: CDR1 SGHNT and CDR2 YYREEE (reference sequence). Trimming stripped 2 bases from V and 4 bases from J, with 13 bases between. The CDR3 is 14 amino acids.

The J gene is TRBJ2-1, the V gene TRBV9; possibly TRBD2 for D (6 bases). The CDR3 is 14 residues long. Germline V CDR1 and CDR2: SGDLS, YYNGEE. V shed 4 bases and J shed 4 bases, with 12 bases lying between them. The DNA for the CDR3 is TGTGCCAGCAGCCTGGGACTGCCGTACAATGAGCAGTTCTTC. Its protein is CASSLGLPYNEQFF.

The chain is built from TRBV28 and TRBJ2-5, with D perhaps matching TRBD2 (5 bases). The CDR3 is 13 residues long. Trimming left V 4 bases short and J 3 bases short, with 9 bases between. Germline V lookup: CDR1 MDHEN, CDR2 SYDVKM. CDR3 loop: CASSSTRKETQYF. As DNA, the CDR3 is TGTGCCAGCAGTTCCACTAGGAAAGAGACCCAGTACTTC.

The CDR3 here is CASSQRVGVHEQYF. The CDR3 DNA sequence: TGCGCCAGCAGCCAACGGGTTGGGGTGCACGAGCAGTACTTC. The chain carries TRBV4-3 and TRBJ2-7, with D unresolved. Per the germline V gene, CDR1 is LGHNA and CDR2 is YSLEER. This CDR3 is 14 amino acids long. Trimming cost V 2 bases and J 5 bases, with 13 bases left between them.

V and J are TRBV4-1 and TRBJ2-3; 12 bases fit TRBD2. The CDR3 contains 15 residues. V lost 2 bases to trimming and J lost 4 bases; unmatched junction nucleotides: 1. Germline assignment: CDR1 MGHRA and CDR2 YSYEKL. The CDR3 region has the DNA TGCGCCAGCAGCCAACCTAGCGGGAGGGCAGATACGCAGTATTTT. Translated: CASSQPSGRADTQYF.

This chain joins TRBV2 and TRBJ1-1; 7 bases line up with TRBD1. The junction had 4 bases not matched to a gene; V was cut back by 4 bases and J by 5 bases. The germline V gene has CDR1 SNHLY and CDR2 FYNNEI. The CDR3 runs 13 residues. CDR3 DNA: TGTGCCAGCAGTGTCTTACAGGGGACTGAAGCTTTCTTT. Translating it yields CASSVLQGTEAFF.

This rearrangement joins TRBV21-1 to TRBJ1-1. TRBV21-1 is described as a pseudogene. This CDR3 comprises 17 residues. CDR3 amino acids: CASSPLGLGGLNTEAFF. The DNA for the CDR3 is TGTGCCAGCAGCCCCCTGGGCCTAGGGGGGTTGAACACTGAAGCTTTCTTT.

Only one count was recorded for this clone. V is TRBV11-3 and J is TRBJ2-2; D gene uncertain. There are 16 residues in the CDR3. The ends were cut back, 6 bases at V and 0 bases at J, with 14 bases in the middle. Germline CDR1 SGHNT, CDR2 YENEEA. Here the CDR3 reads CASSSRVGSNTGELFF. The CDR3 DNA sequence: TGTGCCAGCAGTAGTAGGGTCGGGTCGAACACCGGGGAGCTGTTTTTT.

This sequence joins TRBV19 and TRBJ2-7; D possibly corresponds to TRBD2 (5 bases). With 7 bases removed from V and 0 bases from J, the gap between germline ends came to 13 bases. Germline V gene sequence: CDR1 LNHDA, CDR2 SQIVND (reference sequence). The CDR3 is 14 residues long. CDR3 sequence reads: CASKPDGSSYEQYF. The CDR3 DNA follows: TGTGCCAGTAAACCCGATGGGAGCTCCTACGAGCAGTACTTC.

The chain joins TRBV5-4 to TRBJ2-1, with TRBD2 identical over 7 bases. Germline CDR1 reads SGHNT; CDR2 reads YYREEE (reference sequence). The junction had 9 bases not matched to a gene; V was cut back by 4 bases and J by 8 bases. The CDR3 has 14 amino acids. The CDR3 DNA is TGTGCCAGCAGCCCCATGACTAGCACCCATGAGCAGTTCTTC. It translates to CASSPMTSTHEQFF.